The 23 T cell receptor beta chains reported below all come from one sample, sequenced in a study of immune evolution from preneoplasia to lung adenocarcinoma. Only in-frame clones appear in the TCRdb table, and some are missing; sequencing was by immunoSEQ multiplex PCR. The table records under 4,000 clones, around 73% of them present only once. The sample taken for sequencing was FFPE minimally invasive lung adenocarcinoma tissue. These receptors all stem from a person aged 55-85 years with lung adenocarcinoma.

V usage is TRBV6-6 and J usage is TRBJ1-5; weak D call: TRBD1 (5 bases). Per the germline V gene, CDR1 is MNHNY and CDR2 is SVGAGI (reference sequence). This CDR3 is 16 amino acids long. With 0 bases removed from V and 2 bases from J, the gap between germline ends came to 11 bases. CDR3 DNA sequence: TGTGCCAGCAGTTACTCGCAGGGAGGTGGCAATCAGCCCCAGCATTTT. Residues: CASSYSQGGGNQPQHF.

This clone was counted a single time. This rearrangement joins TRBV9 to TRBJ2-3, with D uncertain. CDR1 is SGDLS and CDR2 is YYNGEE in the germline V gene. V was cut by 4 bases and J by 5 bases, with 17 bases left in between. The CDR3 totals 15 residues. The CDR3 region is CASSPRGSPGDTQYF. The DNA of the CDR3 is TGTGCCAGCAGCCCCCGAGGTAGCCCCGGAGATACGCAGTATTTT.

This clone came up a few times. This chain's CDR3 is CASSPQNTGELFF. Written as DNA, the CDR3 is TGTGCCAGCAGCCCTCAAAACACCGGGGAGCTGTTTTTT. The chain combines TRBV7-3 with TRBJ2-2; D ambiguous. The germline V and J ends were trimmed by 5 bases and 2 bases, with 6 bases remaining between them. Germline V gene data show CDR1 as SGHTA and CDR2 as FQGTGA. This CDR3 is built from 13 residues.

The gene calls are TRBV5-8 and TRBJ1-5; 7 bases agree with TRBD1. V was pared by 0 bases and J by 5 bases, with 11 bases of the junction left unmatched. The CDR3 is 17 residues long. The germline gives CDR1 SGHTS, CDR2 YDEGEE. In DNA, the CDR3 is TGTGCCAGCAGCTTGGTAGGGGGCAGCATCGGGGATCAGCCCCAGCATTTT. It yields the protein CASSLVGGSIGDQPQHF.

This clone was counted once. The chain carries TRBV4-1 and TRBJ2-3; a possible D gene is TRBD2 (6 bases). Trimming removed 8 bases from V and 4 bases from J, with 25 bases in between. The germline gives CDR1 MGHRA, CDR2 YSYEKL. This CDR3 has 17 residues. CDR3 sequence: CASGKGPVAEGADTQYF. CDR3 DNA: TGCGCCAGCGGTAAGGGGCCGGTAGCGGAGGGAGCAGATACGCAGTATTTT.

The CDR3 DNA reads TGTGCCAGCTCACCTGGGGAAGAGACCCAGTACTTC. This gives the protein CASSPGEETQYF. The chain couples TRBV18 to TRBJ2-5; no clear D gene. V was shortened by 3 bases and J by 3 bases, with 5 bases between the two germline ends. CDR3 length: 12 residues. Per the germline V gene, CDR1 is KGHSH and CDR2 is LQKENI.

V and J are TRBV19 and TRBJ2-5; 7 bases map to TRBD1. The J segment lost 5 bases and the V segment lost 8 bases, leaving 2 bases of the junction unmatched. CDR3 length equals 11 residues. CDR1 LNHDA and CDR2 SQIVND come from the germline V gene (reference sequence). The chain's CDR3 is CASGRGETQYF. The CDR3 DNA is TGTGCCAGTGGCAGGGGGGAGACCCAGTACTTC.

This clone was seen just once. CDR3 coding DNA: TGTGCCAGCAGCTTATCCCAGACCCACAATCAGCCCCAGCATTTT. This codes for CASSLSQTHNQPQHF. This sequence joins TRBV5-5 and TRBJ1-5; D gene unclear. The CDR3 length is 15 residues. CDR1 and CDR2 from the germline V gene are SGHKS and YYEKEE (reference sequence). V lost 2 bases and J lost 3, with 12 bases in between.

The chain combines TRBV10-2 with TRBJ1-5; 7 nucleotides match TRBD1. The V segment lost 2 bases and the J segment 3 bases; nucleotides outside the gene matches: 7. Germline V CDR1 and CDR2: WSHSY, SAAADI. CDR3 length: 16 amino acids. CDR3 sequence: CASSEGPTGFNQPQHF. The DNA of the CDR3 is TGCGCCAGCAGTGAGGGCCCGACAGGGTTCAATCAGCCCCAGCATTTT.

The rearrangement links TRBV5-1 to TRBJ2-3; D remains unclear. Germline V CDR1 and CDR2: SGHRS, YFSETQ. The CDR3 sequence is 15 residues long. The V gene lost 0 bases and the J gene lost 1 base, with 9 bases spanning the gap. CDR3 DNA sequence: TGCGCCAGCAGCTTGGGTGGGATCGGCACAGATACGCAGTATTTT. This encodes CASSLGGIGTDTQYF. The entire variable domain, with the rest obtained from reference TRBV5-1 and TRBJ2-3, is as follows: KAGVTQTPRYLIKTRGQQVTLSCSPISGHRSVSWYQQTPGQGLQFLFEYFSETQRNKGNFPGRFSGRQFSNSRSEMNVSTLELGDSALYLCASSLGGIGTDTQYFGPGTRLTVL.

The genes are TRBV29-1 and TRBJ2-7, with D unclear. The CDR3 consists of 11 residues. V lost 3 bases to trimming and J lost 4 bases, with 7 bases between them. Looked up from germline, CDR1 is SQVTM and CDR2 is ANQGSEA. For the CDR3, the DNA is TGCAGCGTTGAGTATGGATACGAGCAGTACTTC. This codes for CSVEYGYEQYF.

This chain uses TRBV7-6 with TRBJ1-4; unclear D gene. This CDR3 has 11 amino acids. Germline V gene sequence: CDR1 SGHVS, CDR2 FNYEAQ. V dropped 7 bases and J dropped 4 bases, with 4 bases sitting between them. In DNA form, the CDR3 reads TGTGCCAGCATGATTAATGAAAAACTGTTTTTT. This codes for CASMINEKLFF. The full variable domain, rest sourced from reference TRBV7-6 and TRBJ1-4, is GAGVSQSPRYKVTKRGQDVALRCDPISGHVSLYWYRQALGQGPEFLTYFNYEAQQDKSGLPNDRFSAERPEGSISTLTIQRTEQRDSAMYRCASMINEKLFFGSGTQLSVL.

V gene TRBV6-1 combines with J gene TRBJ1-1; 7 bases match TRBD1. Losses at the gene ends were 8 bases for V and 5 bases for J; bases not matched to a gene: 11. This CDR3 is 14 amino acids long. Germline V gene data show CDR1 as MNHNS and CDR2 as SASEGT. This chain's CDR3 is CASLTTGVGTEAFF. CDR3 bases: TGTGCCAGCTTGACCACAGGGGTGGGGACTGAAGCTTTCTTT.

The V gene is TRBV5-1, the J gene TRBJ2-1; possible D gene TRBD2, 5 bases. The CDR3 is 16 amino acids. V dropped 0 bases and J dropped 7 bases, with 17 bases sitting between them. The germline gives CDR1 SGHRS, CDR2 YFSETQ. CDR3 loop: CASSLALRGPENEQFF. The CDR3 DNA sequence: TGCGCCAGCAGCTTGGCCTTACGAGGGCCGGAGAATGAGCAGTTCTTC.

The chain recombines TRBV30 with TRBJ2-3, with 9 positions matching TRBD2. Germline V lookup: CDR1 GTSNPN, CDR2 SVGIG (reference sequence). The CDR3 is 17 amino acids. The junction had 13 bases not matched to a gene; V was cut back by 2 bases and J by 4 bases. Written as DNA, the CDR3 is TGTGCCTGGAGTTACAACCTGGGCGGGAGGGCCGCAGATACGCAGTATTTT. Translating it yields CAWSYNLGGRAADTQYF.

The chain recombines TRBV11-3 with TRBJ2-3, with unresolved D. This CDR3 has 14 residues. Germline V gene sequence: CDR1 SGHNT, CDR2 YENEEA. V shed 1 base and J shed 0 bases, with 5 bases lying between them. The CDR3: CASSLVASTDTQYF. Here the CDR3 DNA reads TGTGCCAGCAGCTTAGTCGCCAGCACAGATACGCAGTATTTT.

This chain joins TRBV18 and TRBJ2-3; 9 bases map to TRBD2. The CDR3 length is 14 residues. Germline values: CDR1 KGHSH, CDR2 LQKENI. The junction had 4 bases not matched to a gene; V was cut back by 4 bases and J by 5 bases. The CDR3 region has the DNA TGTGCCAGCTCACTAGCGGGAGTTAGAGATACGCAGTATTTT. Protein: CASSLAGVRDTQYF.

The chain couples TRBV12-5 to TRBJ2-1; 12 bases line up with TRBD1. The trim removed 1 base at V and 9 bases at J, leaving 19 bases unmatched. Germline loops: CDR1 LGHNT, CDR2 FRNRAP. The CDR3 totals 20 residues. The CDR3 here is CASGLERSGQGASGSGEQFF. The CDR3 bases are TGTGCTAGTGGTTTGGAACGATCGGGACAGGGGGCTAGCGGGTCAGGTGAGCAGTTCTTC.

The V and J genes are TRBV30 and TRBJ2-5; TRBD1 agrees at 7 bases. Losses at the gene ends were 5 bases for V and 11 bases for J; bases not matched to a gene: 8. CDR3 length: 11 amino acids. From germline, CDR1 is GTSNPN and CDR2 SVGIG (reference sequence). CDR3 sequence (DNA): TGTGCCTGGCAAACAGGGGTAGAGCAGTACTTC. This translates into CAWQTGVEQYF.

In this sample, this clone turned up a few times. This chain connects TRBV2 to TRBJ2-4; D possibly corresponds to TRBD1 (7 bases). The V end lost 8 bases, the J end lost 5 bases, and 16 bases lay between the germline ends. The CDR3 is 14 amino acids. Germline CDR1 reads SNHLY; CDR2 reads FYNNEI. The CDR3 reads CASAIGGGQNIQYF. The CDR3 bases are TGTGCCAGCGCGATTGGAGGGGGCCAAAACATTCAGTACTTC.

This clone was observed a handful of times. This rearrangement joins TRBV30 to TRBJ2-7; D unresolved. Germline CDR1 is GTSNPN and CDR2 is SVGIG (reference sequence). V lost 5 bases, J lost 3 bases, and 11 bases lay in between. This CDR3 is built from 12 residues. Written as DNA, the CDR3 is TGTGCCTGGGGTATGGCGGACTACGAGCAGTACTTC. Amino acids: CAWGMADYEQYF.

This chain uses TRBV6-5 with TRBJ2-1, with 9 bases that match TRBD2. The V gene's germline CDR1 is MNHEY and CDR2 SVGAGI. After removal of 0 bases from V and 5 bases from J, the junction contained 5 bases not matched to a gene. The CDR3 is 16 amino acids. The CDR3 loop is CASSYSAGGPNNEQFF. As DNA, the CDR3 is TGTGCCAGCAGTTACTCGGCGGGAGGGCCTAACAATGAGCAGTTCTTC.

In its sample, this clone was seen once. CDR3 nucleotides: TGTGCCAGCTATTCGGGGGTCTCTGGAAACACCATATATTTT. Translating it yields CASYSGVSGNTIYF. This sequence joins TRBV18 and TRBJ1-3, with D tentatively TRBD1 (5 bases). This CDR3 has 14 amino acids. Germline CDR1 reads KGHSH; CDR2 reads LQKENI. V lost 7 bases and J 0 bases, leaving 10 bases between the germline ends.